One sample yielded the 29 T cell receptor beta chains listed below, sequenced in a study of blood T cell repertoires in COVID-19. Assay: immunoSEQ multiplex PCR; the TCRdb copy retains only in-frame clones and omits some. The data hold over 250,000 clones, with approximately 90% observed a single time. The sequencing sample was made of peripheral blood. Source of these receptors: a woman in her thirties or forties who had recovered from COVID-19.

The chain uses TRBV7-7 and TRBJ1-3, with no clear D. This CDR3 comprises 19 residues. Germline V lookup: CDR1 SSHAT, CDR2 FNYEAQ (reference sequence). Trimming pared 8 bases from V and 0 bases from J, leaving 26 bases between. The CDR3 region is CASPKEVGSPGLSGNTIYF. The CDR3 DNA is TGTGCCAGCCCAAAGGAGGTGGGGAGCCCGGGTCTCTCTGGAAACACCATATATTTT.

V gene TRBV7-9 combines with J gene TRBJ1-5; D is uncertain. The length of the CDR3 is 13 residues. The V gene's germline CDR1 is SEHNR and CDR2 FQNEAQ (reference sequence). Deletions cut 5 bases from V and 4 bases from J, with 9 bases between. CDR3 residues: CASSALGNQPQHF. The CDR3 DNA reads TGTGCCAGCAGCGCCCTCGGGAATCAGCCCCAGCATTTT. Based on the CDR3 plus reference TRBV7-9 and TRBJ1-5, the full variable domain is DTGVSQNPRHKITKRGQNVTFRCDPISEHNRLYWYRQTLGQGPEFLTYFQNEAQLEKSRLLSDRFSAERPKGSFSTLEIQRTEQGDSAMYLCASSALGNQPQHFGDGTRLSIL.

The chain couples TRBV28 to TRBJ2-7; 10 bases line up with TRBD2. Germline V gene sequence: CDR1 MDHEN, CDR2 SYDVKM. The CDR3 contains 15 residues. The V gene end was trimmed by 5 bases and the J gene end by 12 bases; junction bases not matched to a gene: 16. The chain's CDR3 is CASSGAGAGGFAPYF. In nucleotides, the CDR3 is TGTGCCAGCAGTGGGGCGGGAGCGGGAGGGTTCGCGCCGTACTTC.

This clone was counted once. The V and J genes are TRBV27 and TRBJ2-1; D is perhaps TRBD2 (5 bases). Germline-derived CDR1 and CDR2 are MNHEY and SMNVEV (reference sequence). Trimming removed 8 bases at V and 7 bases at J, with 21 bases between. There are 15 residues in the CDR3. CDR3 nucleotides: TGTGCCAGCCCGATCATCGGGCAACTAGTGAATGAGCAGTTCTTC. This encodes CASPIIGQLVNEQFF.

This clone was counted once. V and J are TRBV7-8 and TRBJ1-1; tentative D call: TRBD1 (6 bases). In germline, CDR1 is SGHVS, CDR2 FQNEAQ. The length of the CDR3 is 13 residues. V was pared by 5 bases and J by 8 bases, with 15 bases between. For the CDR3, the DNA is TGTGCCAGCAGCCACAGGGAAAGTAGAGAAGCTTTCTTT. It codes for CASSHRESREAFF. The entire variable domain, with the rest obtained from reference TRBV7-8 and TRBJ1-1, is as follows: GAGVSQSPRYKVAKRGQDVALRCDPISGHVSLFWYQQALGQGPEFLTYFQNEAQLDKSGLPSDRFFAERPEGSVSTLKIQRTQQEDSAVYLCASSHRESREAFFGQGTRLTVV.

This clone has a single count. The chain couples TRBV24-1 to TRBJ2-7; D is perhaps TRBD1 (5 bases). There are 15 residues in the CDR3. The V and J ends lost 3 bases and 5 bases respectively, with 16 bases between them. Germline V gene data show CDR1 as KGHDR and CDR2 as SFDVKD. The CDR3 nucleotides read TGTGCCACCAGTGATCCCCTTGGGGCCAGGAACGAGCAGTACTTC. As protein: CATSDPLGARNEQYF.

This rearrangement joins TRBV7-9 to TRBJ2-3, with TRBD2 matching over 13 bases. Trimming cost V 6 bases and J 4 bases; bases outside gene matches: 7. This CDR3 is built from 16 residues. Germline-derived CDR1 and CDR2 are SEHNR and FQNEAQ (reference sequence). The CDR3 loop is CASRQTSGRVADTQYF. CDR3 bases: TGTGCCAGCAGACAAACTAGCGGGAGGGTCGCAGATACGCAGTATTTT.

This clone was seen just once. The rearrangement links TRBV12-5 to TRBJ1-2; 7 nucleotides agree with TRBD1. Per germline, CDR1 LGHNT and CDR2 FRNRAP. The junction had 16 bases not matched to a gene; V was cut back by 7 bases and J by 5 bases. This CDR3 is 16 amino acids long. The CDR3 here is CASDTTGTRHPYGYTF. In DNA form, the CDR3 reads TGTGCTAGTGACACGACAGGGACCCGACACCCATATGGCTACACCTTC.

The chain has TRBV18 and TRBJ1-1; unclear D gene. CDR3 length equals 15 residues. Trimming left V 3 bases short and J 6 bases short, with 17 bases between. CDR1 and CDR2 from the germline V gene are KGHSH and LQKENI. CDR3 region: CASSPQRIPGAEAFF. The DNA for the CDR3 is TGTGCCAGCTCACCCCAGCGGATCCCCGGCGCTGAAGCTTTCTTT.

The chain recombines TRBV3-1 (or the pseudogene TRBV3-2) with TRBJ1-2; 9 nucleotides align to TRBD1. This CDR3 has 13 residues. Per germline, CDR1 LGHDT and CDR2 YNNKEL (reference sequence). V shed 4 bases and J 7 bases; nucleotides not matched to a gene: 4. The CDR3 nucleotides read TGTGCCAGCAGCCCCGGGACAGGGATTGGCTACACCTTC. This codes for CASSPGTGIGYTF.

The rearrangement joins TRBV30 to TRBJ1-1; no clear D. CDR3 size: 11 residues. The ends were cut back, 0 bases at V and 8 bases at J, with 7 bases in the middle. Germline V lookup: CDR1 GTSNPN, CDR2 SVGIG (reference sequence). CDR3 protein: CAWSVAHEAFF. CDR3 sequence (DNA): TGTGCCTGGAGTGTAGCCCACGAAGCTTTCTTT.

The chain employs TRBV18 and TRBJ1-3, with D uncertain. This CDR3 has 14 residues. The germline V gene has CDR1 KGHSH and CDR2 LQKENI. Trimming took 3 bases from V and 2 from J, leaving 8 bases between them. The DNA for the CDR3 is TGTGCCAGCTCACCGTGGAGGGCTGGAAACACCATATATTTT. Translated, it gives CASSPWRAGNTIYF.

This CDR3 is CASSIQRTGGYTF. CDR3 bases: TGTGCCAGTAGTATCCAGAGGACAGGGGGCTACACCTTC. The genes are TRBV19 and TRBJ1-2, with 8 nucleotides matching TRBD1. The CDR3 loop spans 13 amino acids. The V gene's germline CDR1 is LNHDA and CDR2 SQIVND (reference sequence). The junction had 5 bases not matched to a gene; V was cut back by 3 bases and J by 8 bases.

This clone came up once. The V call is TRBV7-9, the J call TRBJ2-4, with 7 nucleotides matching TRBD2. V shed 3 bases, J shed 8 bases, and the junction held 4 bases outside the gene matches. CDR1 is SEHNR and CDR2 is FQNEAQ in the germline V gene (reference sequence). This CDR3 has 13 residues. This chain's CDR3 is CASSLPRGDIQYF. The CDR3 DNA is TGTGCCAGCAGCTTGCCCCGGGGGGACATTCAGTACTTC.

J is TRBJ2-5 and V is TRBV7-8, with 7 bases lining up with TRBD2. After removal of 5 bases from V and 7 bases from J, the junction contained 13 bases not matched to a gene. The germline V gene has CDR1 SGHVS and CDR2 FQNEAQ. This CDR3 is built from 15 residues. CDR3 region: CASSPREGAGVTQYF. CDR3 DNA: TGTGCCAGCAGCCCCCGGGAAGGGGCGGGGGTGACCCAGTACTTC.

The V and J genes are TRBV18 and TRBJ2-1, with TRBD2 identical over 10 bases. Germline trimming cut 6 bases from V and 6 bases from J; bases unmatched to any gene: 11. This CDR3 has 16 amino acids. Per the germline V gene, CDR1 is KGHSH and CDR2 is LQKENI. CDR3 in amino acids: CASSPGLAAVGNEQFF. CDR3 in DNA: TGTGCCAGCTCCCCTGGACTAGCGGCTGTAGGCAATGAGCAGTTCTTC.

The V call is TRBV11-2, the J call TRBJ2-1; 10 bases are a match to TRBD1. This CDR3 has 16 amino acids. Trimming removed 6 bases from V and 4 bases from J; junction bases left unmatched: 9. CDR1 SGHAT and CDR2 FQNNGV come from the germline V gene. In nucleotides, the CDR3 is TGTGCCAGCAGACAACCCGGGACAGGGGTTTACAATGAGCAGTTCTTC. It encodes CASRQPGTGVYNEQFF.

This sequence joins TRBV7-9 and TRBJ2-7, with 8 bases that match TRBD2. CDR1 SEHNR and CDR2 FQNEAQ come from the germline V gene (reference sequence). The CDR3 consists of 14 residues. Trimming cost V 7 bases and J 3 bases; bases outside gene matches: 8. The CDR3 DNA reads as TGTGCCAGCACCTCGGGGGGGGATTTCTACGAGCAGTACTTC. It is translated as CASTSGGDFYEQYF.

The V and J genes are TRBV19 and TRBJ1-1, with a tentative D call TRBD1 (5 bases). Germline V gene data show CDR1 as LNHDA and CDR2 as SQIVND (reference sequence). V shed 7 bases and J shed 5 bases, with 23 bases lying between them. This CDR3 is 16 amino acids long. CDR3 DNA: TGTGCCAGTACCCCCCGGGGGGGACCCTATGGAACTGAAGCTTTCTTT. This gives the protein CASTPRGGPYGTEAFF.

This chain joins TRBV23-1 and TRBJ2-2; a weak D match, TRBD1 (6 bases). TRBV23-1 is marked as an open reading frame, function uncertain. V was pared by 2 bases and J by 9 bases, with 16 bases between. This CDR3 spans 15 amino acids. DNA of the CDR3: TGCGCCAGCAGTCAACCCTCCTGGGGGCTGAGGGAGCTGTTTTTT. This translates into CASSQPSWGLRELFF.

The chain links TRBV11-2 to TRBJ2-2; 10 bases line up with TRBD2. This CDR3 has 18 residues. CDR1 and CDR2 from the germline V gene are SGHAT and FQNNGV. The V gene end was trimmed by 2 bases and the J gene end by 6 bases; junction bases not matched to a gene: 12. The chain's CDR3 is CASSLRLAGLGGPGELFF. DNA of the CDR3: TGTGCCAGCAGCTTACGACTAGCGGGCCTAGGAGGCCCCGGGGAGCTGTTTTTT.

The CDR3 sequence: CATSGGQGVSDEQFF. CDR3 coding DNA: TGTGCCACCTCGGGTGGACAGGGGGTTTCCGATGAGCAGTTCTTC. The chain links TRBV11-1 to TRBJ2-1; 10 nucleotides line up with TRBD1. Germline values: CDR1 SGHAT, CDR2 FQDESV (reference sequence). This CDR3 region has 15 residues. The J segment lost 8 bases and the V segment lost 10 bases, leaving 14 bases of the junction unmatched.

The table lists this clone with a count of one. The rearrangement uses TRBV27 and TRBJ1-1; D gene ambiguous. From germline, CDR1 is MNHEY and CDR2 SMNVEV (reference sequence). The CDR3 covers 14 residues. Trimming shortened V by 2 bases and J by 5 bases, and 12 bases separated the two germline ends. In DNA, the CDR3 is TGTGCCAGCAGTTTACTGGGCGTTGGGACTGAAGCTTTCTTT. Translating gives CASSLLGVGTEAFF.

CDR3 in amino acids: CSVEGSGAAEQYF. In DNA, the CDR3 is TGCAGCGTTGAGGGCAGCGGGGCGGCCGAGCAGTACTTC. This rearrangement joins TRBV29-1 to TRBJ2-7; the match to TRBD2 covers 7 bases. V trimming: 3 bases; J trimming: 6 bases; junction bases outside the gene matches: 8. Germline CDR1 and CDR2: SQVTM and ANQGSEA. This CDR3 contains 13 residues.

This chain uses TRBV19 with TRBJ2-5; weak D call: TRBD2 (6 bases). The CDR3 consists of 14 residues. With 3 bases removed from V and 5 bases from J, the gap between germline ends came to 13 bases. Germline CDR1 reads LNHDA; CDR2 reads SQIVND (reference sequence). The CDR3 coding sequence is TGTGCCAGTAGTATGTGGGGAGGTGAGGAGACCCAGTACTTC. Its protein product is CASSMWGGEETQYF.

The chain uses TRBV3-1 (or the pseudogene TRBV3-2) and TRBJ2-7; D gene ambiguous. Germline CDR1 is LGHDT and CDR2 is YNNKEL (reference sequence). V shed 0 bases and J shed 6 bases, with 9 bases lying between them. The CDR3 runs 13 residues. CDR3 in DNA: TGTGCCAGCAGCCAAGACGAATGGGCCGAGCAGTACGTC. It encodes CASSQDEWAEQYV.

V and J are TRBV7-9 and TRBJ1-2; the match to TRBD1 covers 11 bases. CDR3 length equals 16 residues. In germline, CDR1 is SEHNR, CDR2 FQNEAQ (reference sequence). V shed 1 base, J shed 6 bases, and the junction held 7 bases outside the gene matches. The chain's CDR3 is CASSLGFGGQGDGYTF. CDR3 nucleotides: TGTGCCAGCAGCTTAGGTTTCGGGGGACAGGGGGATGGCTACACCTTC.

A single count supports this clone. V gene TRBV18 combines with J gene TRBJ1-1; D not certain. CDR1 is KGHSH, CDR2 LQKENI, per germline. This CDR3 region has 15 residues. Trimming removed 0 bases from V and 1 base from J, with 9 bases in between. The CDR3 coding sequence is TGTGCCAGCTCACCACCGTTGTATAGGAACACTGAAGCTTTCTTT. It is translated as CASSPPLYRNTEAFF.

The chain's CDR3 is CASSRSGTTDTQYF. The CDR3 DNA is TGTGCCAGCAGCCGTTCCGGGACTACAGATACGCAGTATTTT. The chain carries TRBV6-5 and TRBJ2-3; the D gene is possibly TRBD2 (6 bases). Trimming pared 6 bases from V and 3 bases from J, leaving 13 bases between. This CDR3 is 14 amino acids long. Per germline, CDR1 MNHEY and CDR2 SVGAGI.